This TCR beta chain appears in the sequencing data of a study of T cell changes during pregnancy in multiple sclerosis. TCRdb's table, derived via immunoSEQ multiplex PCR, lists solely in-frame clones and lacks some. The repertoire consists of 47,000 or so clones, with 80% to 90% occurring once and the leading ten covering about 2%. This CDR3 contains 14 residues. V was clipped by 3 bases and J by 2 bases; unmatched bases: 4. Per the germline V gene, CDR1 is MNHNS and CDR2 is SASEGT. The V gene is TRBV6-1, the J gene TRBJ2-7, with 7 bases aligning to TRBD1. This clonotype was obtained from a female donor with multiple sclerosis, enrolled in a pregnancy study. The specimen was peripheral blood, collected in the first trimester of pregnancy. CDR3 bases: TGTGCCAGCAGTGAGGGACAGCCTGCCTACGAGCAGTACTTC. This gives the protein CASSEGQPAYEQYF.